Listed here are 23 T cell receptor beta chains from one sample, sequenced in a study of blood T cell repertoires in COVID-19. Repertoires were generated with immunoSEQ multiplex PCR, while TCRdb's copy carries only in-frame clones and drops some. Of a few hundred thousand clones in the sample, approximately 80% were seen once. Source material: PBMCs or T cells enriched from blood (not recorded which). These receptors were obtained from a man aged 35 to 55 who had recovered from COVID-19.

This clone was recorded only once. The V call is TRBV9, the J call TRBJ2-1, with 10 positions matching TRBD2. The germline V gene has CDR1 SGDLS and CDR2 YYNGEE. Trimming cost V 1 base and J 9 bases; bases outside gene matches: 4. The CDR3 is 14 residues long. CDR3 in amino acids: CASSVMASGGEQFF. The CDR3, as DNA: TGTGCCAGCAGCGTAATGGCTAGCGGGGGTGAGCAGTTCTTC.

The chain employs TRBV4-2 and TRBJ1-2; 8 positions match TRBD1. Unmatched junction bases numbered 10, after V lost 0 bases and J lost 4 bases. CDR1 and CDR2 (germline): LGHNA, YNFKEQ. The CDR3 runs 17 residues. The DNA of the CDR3 is TGTGCCAGCAGCCAAGAAGCAGGGGGCGGGCAAACCTATGGCTACACCTTC. Its translation: CASSQEAGGGQTYGYTF.

This rearrangement joins TRBV27 to TRBJ2-3; 8 bases agree with TRBD1. Germline trimming cut 3 bases from V and 0 bases from J; bases unmatched to any gene: 8. CDR3 length equals 17 residues. Germline CDR1 MNHEY, CDR2 SMNVEV (reference sequence). The CDR3 region is CASSFQLGQGSTDTQYF. The CDR3, as DNA: TGTGCCAGCAGTTTTCAACTAGGACAGGGTAGCACAGATACGCAGTATTTT.

CDR3 coding DNA: TGTGCCACCAGTGATTTGAACAGGGGAGAGACCCAGTACTTC. This codes for CATSDLNRGETQYF. The chain uses TRBV24-1 and TRBJ2-5, with 7 nucleotides matching TRBD1. The V gene's germline CDR1 is KGHDR and CDR2 SFDVKD. V was clipped by 0 bases and J by 4 bases; unmatched bases: 1. The CDR3 loop spans 14 amino acids.

The CDR3 protein is CASSPIPSGHYEQYF. CDR3 sequence (DNA): TGTGCCAGCAGCCCGATCCCTAGCGGTCACTACGAGCAGTACTTC. J is TRBJ2-7 and V is TRBV3-1 (or the pseudogene TRBV3-2); 7 nucleotides agree with TRBD2. The junction had 9 bases not matched to a gene; V was cut back by 4 bases and J by 3 bases. Germline V gives CDR1 LGHDT, CDR2 YNNKEL (reference sequence). There are 15 residues in the CDR3.

V gene TRBV5-5 combines with J gene TRBJ2-7; 8 nucleotides match TRBD1. Germline trimming cut 0 bases from V and 3 bases from J; bases unmatched to any gene: 5. Germline V lookup: CDR1 SGHKS, CDR2 YYEKEE (reference sequence). The CDR3 runs to 15 residues. CDR3 DNA: TGTGCCAGCAGCTTGGTGGGACAGGATCACTACGAGCAGTACTTC. Encoded protein: CASSLVGQDHYEQYF.

The chain couples TRBV19 to TRBJ2-7; D might be TRBD1 (6 bases). The CDR3 loop spans 15 amino acids. Germline values: CDR1 LNHDA, CDR2 SQIVND (reference sequence). Trimming left V 4 bases short and J 3 bases short, with 16 bases between. Written as DNA, the CDR3 is TGTGCCAGTAGTAGACAACAGGGAGTAGGCTACGAGCAGTACTTC. Protein: CASSRQQGVGYEQYF.

This chain connects TRBV2 to TRBJ1-2; D possibly corresponds to TRBD1 (5 bases). With 2 bases removed from V and 6 bases from J, the gap between germline ends came to 16 bases. CDR3 length equals 15 residues. From germline, CDR1 is SNHLY and CDR2 FYNNEI. The DNA for the CDR3 is TGTGCCAGCAGTGAACGGGCGGGGGGAATTGATGGCTACACCTTC. This gives the protein CASSERAGGIDGYTF. Filled out from reference TRBV2 and TRBJ1-2, the complete variable domain reads EPEVTQTPSHQVTQMGQEVILRCVPISNHLYFYWYRQILGQKVEFLVSFYNNEISEKSEIFDDQFSVERPDGSNFTLKIRSTKLEDSAMYFCASSERAGGIDGYTFGSGTRLTVV.

V gene TRBV12-2 combines with J gene TRBJ1-4; the table's D call TRBD1 went unverified against the DNA. TRBV12-2 is assigned pseudogene status. This CDR3 is 15 amino acids long. The CDR3 here is CASRFNRTGGEKLFF. CDR3 DNA sequence: TGTGCAAGTCGCTTTAACAGGACAGGGGGTGAAAAACTGTTTTTT.

The table lists this clone with a count of one. The chain carries TRBV24-1 and TRBJ2-1; D is perhaps TRBD2 (6 bases). The CDR3 spans 14 residues. V was cut by 4 bases and J by 3 bases, with 9 bases left in between. Germline V gives CDR1 KGHDR, CDR2 SFDVKD. This chain's CDR3 is CATSDPGLYNEQFF. The CDR3 DNA reads TGTGCCACCAGTGACCCGGGACTCTACAATGAGCAGTTCTTC.

This clone was observed a few times. The chain has TRBV6-5 and TRBJ1-5; 7 bases line up with TRBD1. Germline V gene sequence: CDR1 MNHEY, CDR2 SVGAGI. Germline trimming cut 0 bases from V and 4 bases from J; bases unmatched to any gene: 3. CDR3 length equals 15 residues. CDR3 residues: CASSYSGTANQPQHF. For the CDR3, the DNA is TGTGCCAGCAGTTACTCTGGGACAGCAAATCAGCCCCAGCATTTT.

The chain links TRBV9 to TRBJ2-2, with 14 nucleotides matching TRBD2. The CDR3 spans 17 residues. Germline assignment: CDR1 SGDLS and CDR2 YYNGEE. The J segment lost 4 bases and the V segment lost 0 bases, leaving 2 bases of the junction unmatched. The CDR3 region is CASSVDGTSGSTGELFF. As DNA, the CDR3 is TGTGCCAGCAGCGTAGATGGGACTAGCGGGAGCACCGGGGAGCTGTTTTTT.

The CDR3 loop reads CASWAPGLVPYNEQFF. The CDR3 nucleotides are TGTGCCAGTTGGGCCCCTGGACTAGTCCCCTACAATGAGCAGTTCTTC. The chain uses TRBV7-8 and TRBJ2-1; 7 bases are a match to TRBD2. The CDR3 covers 16 residues. With V trimmed by 9 bases and J by 2 bases, 13 bases remained unmatched. CDR1 and CDR2 from the germline V gene are SGHVS and FQNEAQ.

The rearrangement links TRBV29-1 to TRBJ2-1, with no clear D. Germline CDR1 and CDR2: SQVTM and ANQGSEA. V was trimmed by 8 bases and J by 7 bases, leaving 12 bases between them. The CDR3 runs to 11 residues. CDR3 DNA: TGCAGCTCGAGAAATATGAATGAGCAGTTCTTC. This encodes CSSRNMNEQFF.

The chain has TRBV5-6 and TRBJ1-2; TRBD1 agrees at 8 bases. The J segment lost 6 bases and the V segment lost 6 bases, leaving 13 bases of the junction unmatched. The CDR3 is 15 residues long. Germline CDR1 reads SGHDT; CDR2 reads YYEEEE. The CDR3 region is CASNRNRRGLDGYTF. CDR3 coding DNA: TGTGCCAGCAACCGAAACCGCAGGGGGCTAGATGGCTACACCTTC.

CDR3: CASSQAWTSGGARNEQFF. The CDR3 nucleotides are TGTGCCAGCAGCCAGGCTTGGACTAGCGGGGGGGCCCGCAATGAGCAGTTCTTC. The rearrangement uses TRBV3-1 (or the pseudogene TRBV3-2) and TRBJ2-1; the match to TRBD2 covers 15 bases. From germline, CDR1 is LGHDT and CDR2 YNNKEL (reference sequence). The ends lost 3 bases at V and 6 bases at J; junction bases unmatched: 9. The length of the CDR3 is 18 residues.

The chain employs TRBV18 and TRBJ1-1, with D possibly TRBD1 on 5 matching bases. V was pared by 1 base and J by 1 base, with 7 bases between. Per the germline V gene, CDR1 is KGHSH and CDR2 is LQKENI. This CDR3 is built from 14 residues. CDR3 region: CASSPLRENTEAFF. In nucleotides, the CDR3 is TGTGCCAGCTCACCACTCAGGGAGAACACTGAAGCTTTCTTT.

V usage is TRBV6-5 and J usage is TRBJ1-2; D call uncertain. This CDR3 has 12 residues. The germline V and J ends were trimmed by 2 bases and 4 bases, with 5 bases remaining between them. Germline-derived CDR1 and CDR2 are MNHEY and SVGAGI. The CDR3 here is CASSYSSYGYTF. DNA of the CDR3: TGTGCCAGCAGTTACAGTAGCTATGGCTACACCTTC.

This rearrangement joins TRBV3-1 (or the pseudogene TRBV3-2) to TRBJ1-1, with a weak D call TRBD1 (5 bases). CDR1 is LGHDT and CDR2 is YNNKEL in the germline V gene (reference sequence). Trimming took 4 bases from V and 1 from J, leaving 10 bases between them. CDR3 length equals 14 residues. The CDR3 is CASSPDRQNTEAFF. CDR3 bases: TGTGCCAGCAGCCCCGACAGACAGAACACTGAAGCTTTCTTT.

This clone was detected once. The rearrangement links TRBV2 to TRBJ1-1; a possible D gene is TRBD1 (5 bases). With 8 bases removed from V and 5 bases from J, the gap between germline ends came to 15 bases. This CDR3 contains 13 residues. Germline loops: CDR1 SNHLY, CDR2 FYNNEI. As DNA, the CDR3 is TGTGCCAGCTATGGTGGGGGGTTGACTGAAGCTTTCTTT. Amino acids: CASYGGGLTEAFF.

The rearrangement uses TRBV7-9 and TRBJ1-2; 7 nucleotides agree with TRBD1. This CDR3 spans 13 amino acids. From germline, CDR1 is SEHNR and CDR2 FQNEAQ (reference sequence). J lost 8 bases, V lost 5 bases, and 8 bases had no gene match. CDR3 bases: TGTGCCAGCAGCCGAAGACAGGGAGGAGGCTACACCTTC. Protein sequence: CASSRRQGGGYTF. Complete variable domain (other parts from reference TRBV7-9 and TRBJ1-2): DTGVSQNPRHKITKRGQNVTFRCDPISEHNRLYWYRQTLGQGPEFLTYFQNEAQLEKSRLLSDRFSAERPKGSFSTLEIQRTEQGDSAMYLCASSRRQGGGYTFGSGTRLTVV.

The table lists this clone with a count of one. The chain uses TRBV30 and TRBJ1-5, with D possibly matching TRBD1 (5 bases). This CDR3 contains 14 residues. Trimming shortened V by 7 bases and J by 2 bases, and 15 bases separated the two germline ends. Germline CDR1 and CDR2: GTSNPN and SVGIG (reference sequence). The DNA of the CDR3 is TGTGCCTTGGACCGGGGGGGAGGCAATCAGCCCCAGCATTTT. Amino acid sequence: CALDRGGGNQPQHF.

This clone was seen only once. CDR3 protein: CASSLSGSQDTQYF. In DNA form, the CDR3 reads TGTGCCAGCAGCCTAAGCGGGAGTCAAGATACGCAGTATTTT. The chain carries TRBV3-1 (or the pseudogene TRBV3-2) and TRBJ2-3; 8 nucleotides match TRBD2. V dropped 4 bases and J dropped 5; count of bases not matched to a gene: 5. The germline CDR1 and CDR2 sequences are LGHDT and YNNKEL (reference sequence). The length of the CDR3 is 14 residues.